The entry that follows covers one TCR beta chain sequence. Between the trimmed V and J ends, which lost 5 bases and 2 bases, there was a span of 18 bases. There are 16 residues in the CDR3. The V gene's germline CDR1 is MGHDK and CDR2 SYGVNS. Assay: immunoSEQ multiplex PCR; the TCRdb copy retains only in-frame clones and omits some. The sample lists fewer than 40,000 clones, roughly four fifths seen once, with around 9.9% in the top ten. This record comes from a study of OX40 agonist ivuxolimab in advanced cancers. This sequence joins TRBV25-1 and TRBJ2-5; maybe TRBD1 (6 bases). Sequences were derived from CD4+ or CD8+ T cells sorted from blood, sampled in a trial of the OX40 agonist ivuxolimab. The receptor's source is an adult with an advanced solid tumor such as melanoma, head and neck, liver or kidney cancer. For the CDR3, the DNA is TGTGCCAGCAGTCCCCAGACCCCGGGACAACAAGAGACCCAGTACTTC. This sequence encodes CASSPQTPGQQETQYF.